The 23 T cell receptor beta chains reported below all come from one sample, sequenced in a study of blood T cells in healthy people across ages. Then a second PCR, running roughly 7 to 11 cycles, was carried out with a sample-barcoded 5' primer and a J-beta primer mix. TCRdb re-called the 5' RACE reads through MiXCR, storing one row per CDR3 protein. The sample records about 800,000 distinct CDR3 sequences, over 45% being singletons. The sample consisted of blood. These receptors all stem from a man aged 25-45 years in good health.

The chain is built from TRBV20-1 and TRBJ2-1; TRBD2 matches at 14 bases. TRBJ2-7 matches the DNA end more closely, so the J call is doubtful. CDR1 DFQATT and CDR2 SNEGSKA come from the germline V gene (reference sequence). The CDR3 loop spans 14 amino acids. The CDR3 sequence is CSARTSGGEYEQYF. The CDR3 bases are TGCAGTGCTAGGACTAGCGGGGGGGAGTACGAGCAGTACTTC.

This clonotype came up a few times. The chain is built from TRBV20-1 and TRBJ2-1, with 14 bases fitting TRBD2. With V trimmed by 5 bases and J by 0 bases, 3 bases remained unmatched. The CDR3 covers 16 residues. Germline values: CDR1 DFQATT, CDR2 SNEGSKA (reference sequence). DNA of the CDR3: TGCAGTGCTCCCGGACTAGCGGGGGGCTCCTACAATGAGCAGTTCTTC. Translation gives CSAPGLAGGSYNEQFF.

This clonotype was detected a few times. V is TRBV29-1 and J is TRBJ1-1; 7 positions match TRBD1. After removal of 8 bases from V and 4 bases from J, the junction contained 16 bases not matched to a gene. The length of the CDR3 is 15 residues. The V gene's germline CDR1 is SQVTM and CDR2 ANQGSEA. The CDR3 sequence: CSTETGPPFPTEAFF. DNA for the CDR3: TGCAGCACCGAGACAGGGCCTCCTTTTCCCACTGAAGCTTTCTTT.

The chain uses TRBV4-2 and TRBJ2-1; D not certain. Trimming removed 4 bases from V and 7 bases from J, with 17 bases in between. The CDR3 is 15 residues long. Germline V lookup: CDR1 LGHNA, CDR2 YNFKEQ. This chain's CDR3 is CASSPVAGHPNEQFF. The CDR3 nucleotides read TGTGCCAGCAGCCCCGTGGCAGGTCATCCGAATGAGCAGTTCTTC.

The chain links TRBV29-1 to TRBJ2-7; no clear D. The DNA end lines up better with TRBJ2-5; the J call may be wrong. The CDR3 totals 12 residues. Germline CDR1 reads SQVTM; CDR2 reads ANQGSEA. The CDR3 loop is CSVELQEETQYF. The CDR3 DNA reads as TGCAGCGTTGAGTTGCAGGAAGAGACCCAGTACTTC.

This clonotype was counted a few times. This chain links TRBV6-5 with TRBJ1-2; D not resolved. Trimming cost V 5 bases and J 6 bases, with 16 bases left between them. Germline CDR1 is MNHEY and CDR2 is SVGAGI. The CDR3 spans 14 residues. This CDR3 reads CASSPRHPGNGYTF. The CDR3 nucleotides are TGTGCCAGCAGTCCTAGACACCCGGGGAATGGCTACACCTTC.

V and J are TRBV10-3 and TRBJ2-5, with D uncertain. The germline CDR1 and CDR2 sequences are ENHRY and SYGVKD. Trimming took 5 bases from V and 2 from J, leaving 3 bases between them. The CDR3 length is 11 residues. DNA for the CDR3: TGTGCCATCAGTACACAAGAGACCCAGTACTTC. This sequence encodes CAISTQETQYF.

A note on this clonotype: It is unclear where the CDR3 begins or ends on the DNA, so no DNA is shown, and the CDR3 is as TCRdb lists it. The V and J genes are TRBV9 and TRBJ1-6; the table calls TRBD1, which could not be checked here. In germline, CDR1 is SGDLS, CDR2 YYNGEE. The CDR3 is made up of 18 amino acids, end residues included. The CDR3 loop reads CASSVGKGNPAPGSPIHF.

This clonotype was observed a handful of times. The DNA for the CDR3 is TGCGCCAGCAGCTTCGCTCTTTACACAGATACGCAGTATTTT. This sequence encodes CASSFALYTDTQYF. V is TRBV5-1 and J is TRBJ2-3, with D hard to call. The V and J ends lost 2 bases and 2 bases respectively, with 9 bases between them. From germline, CDR1 is SGHRS and CDR2 YFSETQ. This CDR3 has 14 amino acids.

The chain couples TRBV24-1 to TRBJ2-5, with D perhaps matching TRBD2 (5 bases). Germline CDR1 KGHDR, CDR2 SFDVKD. CDR3 size: 16 residues. V dropped 4 bases and J dropped 2 bases, with 16 bases sitting between them. The CDR3 region is CATSDPTTEYQETQYF. CDR3 bases: TGTGCCACCAGTGACCCGACTACCGAATATCAAGAGACCCAGTACTTC.

The gene calls are TRBV11-1 and TRBJ1-6, with TRBD1 as a possible D gene (5 bases). V was clipped by 5 bases and J by 8 bases, with 19 bases between them. Looked up from germline, CDR1 is SGHAT and CDR2 is FQDESV (reference sequence). This CDR3 region has 16 residues. CDR3 residues: CASSDRSPWVDSPLHF. The CDR3 DNA sequence: TGTGCCAGCAGCGACAGATCACCCTGGGTGGATTCACCCCTCCACTTT.

The gene calls are TRBV6-1 and TRBJ1-5; D gene uncertain. This CDR3 is 13 amino acids long. The V gene lost 8 bases and the J gene lost 3 bases, with 11 bases spanning the gap. Germline V gene lookup returns CDR1 MNHNS and CDR2 SASEGT. The CDR3 DNA reads as TGTGCCAGCGCCGTCGGCAACAATCAGCCCCAGCATTTT. Translation gives CASAVGNNQPQHF.

The rearrangement joins TRBV3-1 to TRBJ2-3, with 7 bases identical to TRBD2. The CDR3 runs to 16 residues. With 4 bases clipped from V and 3 bases from J, the junction kept 10 bases outside the gene matches. From germline, CDR1 is LGHDT and CDR2 YNNKEL (reference sequence). The CDR3 protein is CASSPWLAETTDTQYF. CDR3 coding DNA: TGTGCCAGCAGCCCGTGGCTAGCGGAGACTACAGATACGCAGTATTTT.

At least ten counts were recorded for this clonotype. CDR3 amino acids: CSAGQSSRETQYF. In nucleotides, the CDR3 is TGCAGCGCGGGACAGTCGTCACGGGAGACCCAGTACTTC. This chain uses TRBV29-1 with TRBJ2-5, with 7 bases matching TRBD1. The CDR3 loop spans 13 amino acids. J gave up 5 bases and V 7 bases, and 10 bases lay outside the gene matches. Germline values: CDR1 SQVTM, CDR2 ANQGSEA.

The rearrangement joins TRBV12-3 or TRBV12-4 to TRBJ2-2, with TRBD1 matching over 8 bases. CDR3 length: 14 residues. V shed 5 bases, J shed 4 bases, and the junction held 3 bases outside the gene matches. The CDR3 region has the DNA TGTGCCAGCAGTAGGGGACAGGCCACCGGGGAGCTGTTTTTT. This sequence encodes CASSRGQATGELFF.

The CDR3 DNA reads TGCAGCGTTGACCTAACCGGGACTAGCCTCGAGCAGTACTTC. Encoded protein: CSVDLTGTSLEQYF. The chain recombines TRBV29-1 with TRBJ2-7, with 9 bases aligning to TRBD2. Looked up from germline, CDR1 is SQVTM and CDR2 is ANQGSEA. The CDR3 runs 14 residues. Germline trimming cut 3 bases from V and 6 bases from J; bases unmatched to any gene: 9.

The table lists this clonotype with a few counts. The chain recombines TRBV29-1 with TRBJ2-3; the D is unclear. Per germline, CDR1 SQVTM and CDR2 ANQGSEA. V was cut by 4 bases and J by 4 bases, with 12 bases left in between. The CDR3 spans 13 residues. In DNA form, the CDR3 reads TGCAGCGTTGTTAGATTTCTTCCAGATACGCAGTATTTT. Its translation is CSVVRFLPDTQYF.

The J gene is TRBJ2-3, the V gene TRBV7-8; D may correspond to TRBD1 or TRBD2 (5 bases each). V lost 3 bases and J 4 bases, leaving 11 bases between the germline ends. This CDR3 is built from 14 residues. Germline loops: CDR1 SGHVS, CDR2 FQNEAQ. The CDR3 loop is CASSFTRGSDTQYF. The DNA of the CDR3 is TGTGCCAGCAGCTTTACGAGGGGTTCAGATACGCAGTATTTT.

The J gene is TRBJ1-4, the V gene TRBV29-1; D is possibly TRBD1 (5 bases). The CDR3 has 13 residues. V lost 6 bases to trimming and J lost 4 bases, with 12 bases between them. The germline CDR1 and CDR2 sequences are SQVTM and ANQGSEA. The CDR3 DNA is TGCAGCGTCTCTGACAGTGTTAATGAAAAACTGTTTTTT. Protein: CSVSDSVNEKLFF.

This clonotype was observed a few times. V and J are TRBV30 and TRBJ2-1, with D unresolved. V was cut by 2 bases and J by 6 bases, with 11 bases left in between. From germline, CDR1 is GTSNPN and CDR2 SVGIG (reference sequence). The CDR3 runs to 13 residues. The CDR3 protein is CAWSISSANEQFF. In DNA form, the CDR3 reads TGTGCCTGGAGTATATCGTCAGCCAATGAGCAGTTCTTC. Based on the CDR3 plus reference TRBV30 and TRBJ2-1, the full variable domain is SQTIHQWPATLVQPVGSPLSLECTVEGTSNPNLYWYRQAAGRGLQLLFYSVGIGQISSEVPQNLSASRPQDRQFILSSKKLLLSDSGFYLCAWSISSANEQFFGPGTRLTVL.

V and J are TRBV7-9 and TRBJ1-6; D is undetermined. The CDR3 has 14 residues. V was shortened by 4 bases and J by 10 bases, with 14 bases between the two germline ends. Germline V CDR1 and CDR2: SEHNR, FQNEAQ (reference sequence). The CDR3 region has the DNA TGTGCCAGCAGCTACGTCGGGGATACCTCACCCCTCCACTTT. Translation gives CASSYVGDTSPLHF.

This clonotype has just a few counts. V usage is TRBV20-1 and J usage is TRBJ2-3; D not certain. V was clipped by 5 bases and J by 1 base, with 19 bases between them. Germline CDR1 is DFQATT and CDR2 is SNEGSKA (reference sequence). The CDR3 runs 16 residues. CDR3 loop: CSAANGPPLGTDTQYF. CDR3 in DNA: TGCAGTGCTGCCAACGGGCCACCCCTTGGCACAGATACGCAGTATTTT.

This chain uses TRBV2 with TRBJ2-5, with D perhaps TRBD1 (5 bases). Germline CDR1 reads SNHLY; CDR2 reads FYNNEI. Trimming cost V 11 bases and J 0 bases, with 13 bases left between them. The CDR3 contains 13 residues. The CDR3 loop is CAARTTYQETQYF. CDR3 coding DNA: TGTGCCGCCCGGACAACGTACCAAGAGACCCAGTACTTC.